This T cell receptor (beta chain) emerged from a study of a mutant IDH1 vaccine in newly diagnosed glioma. Study summary: Sex distribution of treated patients was roughly 62% male and around 40% female; mean age was around 40 years.

Documented time point: week 47, end of study. Vaccine doses each comprised 300 ug of mutant IDH1 20-mer peptide, with topical imiquimod. The CDR3 runs to 15 residues. Trimming removed 4 bases at V and 3 bases at J, with 16 bases between. Per the germline V gene, CDR1 is SNHLY and CDR2 is FYNNEI. As concerns this clone: As yet, its antigen is unknown.

Repertoires were generated with immunoSEQ multiplex PCR, while TCRdb's copy carries only in-frame clones and drops some. Counted here are some 21,000 clones, 80% to 85% occurring once; the ten biggest clones make up 2.8%. Regarding the study as a whole: Alterations occurring in top peripheral T cell clonotypes seemed unrelated to pseudoprogression.

The starting material was PBMCs, obtained from a glioma patient whose treatment included an IDH1 peptide vaccine. This sequence was found in a man aged 40-50 years with glioma. The chain combines TRBV2 with TRBJ2-7; D not resolved. The CDR3 is CASSGVVGSNYEQYF. For the CDR3, the DNA is TGTGCCAGCAGTGGTGTAGTGGGGTCCAACTACGAGCAGTACTTC.